Listed below are T cell receptor beta chains from one sample, sequenced in a study of OX40 agonist ivuxolimab in advanced cancers. Method: immunoSEQ multiplex PCR; TCRdb's copy keeps in-frame clones and lacks some. The sample includes more than 60,000 clones, 65% to 90% of them seen just once. The specimen comprised CD4+ or CD8+ T cells sorted from blood, sampled in a trial of the OX40 agonist ivuxolimab. Source of these receptors: an adult with an advanced solid tumor such as melanoma, head and neck, liver or kidney cancer. The CDR3 runs from the conserved cysteine through the conserved F or W. The order of the fields is V gene, J gene, D gene, clone size, CDR3 DNA, CDR3 protein. D genes are given only for firm matches. Clone size is not always given. Where it is, it says once, few, many or a class for expanded clones.

TRBV19,TRBJ2-3,.,.,TGTGCCAGTAGTAGGCAGGGGTCCCGTGGGGATACGCAGTATTTT,CASSRQGSRGDTQYF
TRBV4-3,TRBJ2-7,.,.,TGCGCCAGCAGCCAAGCAGGGAACGGGCCTTCCGAGCAGTACTTC,CASSQAGNGPSEQYF
TRBV6-6,TRBJ1-2,.,once,TGTGCCAGCAGTTACGGGGGGGAGGACTATGGCTACACCTTC,CASSYGGEDYGYTF
TRBV6-5,TRBJ1-2,.,.,TGTGCCAGCAGTTCCCGAAGGGTAGACTATGGCTACACCTTC,CASSSRRVDYGYTF
TRBV11-2,TRBJ1-1,.,.,TGTGCCAGCAGCTTAGCTCAAGGACAGATGAACACTGAAGCTTTCTTT,CASSLAQGQMNTEAFF
TRBV6-5,TRBJ1-4,.,few,TGTGCCAGCAGTTACGGGGCAGGGGAGTTGGGTGAAAAACTGTTTTTT,CASSYGAGELGEKLFF
TRBV4-1,TRBJ2-5,TRBD2,.,TGCGCCAGCAGCCAAGATCGGGGAGCGGGGGTAACGCAAGAGACCCAGTACTTC,CASSQDRGAGVTQETQYF
TRBV5-4,TRBJ1-2,.,.,TGTGCCAGCAGCTTGGAGTCGAGCCCCTATGGCTACACCTTC,CASSLESSPYGYTF
TRBV6-6,TRBJ1-6,.,.,TGTGCCAGCAGTTACAGCAGGGATAATTCACCCCTCCACTTT,CASSYSRDNSPLHF
TRBV4-3,TRBJ2-7,TRBD2,.,TGCGCCAGCAGCCAAGAAGTCGGGACTAGCGGGGGATACTCCTACGAGCAGTACTTC,CASSQEVGTSGGYSYEQYF